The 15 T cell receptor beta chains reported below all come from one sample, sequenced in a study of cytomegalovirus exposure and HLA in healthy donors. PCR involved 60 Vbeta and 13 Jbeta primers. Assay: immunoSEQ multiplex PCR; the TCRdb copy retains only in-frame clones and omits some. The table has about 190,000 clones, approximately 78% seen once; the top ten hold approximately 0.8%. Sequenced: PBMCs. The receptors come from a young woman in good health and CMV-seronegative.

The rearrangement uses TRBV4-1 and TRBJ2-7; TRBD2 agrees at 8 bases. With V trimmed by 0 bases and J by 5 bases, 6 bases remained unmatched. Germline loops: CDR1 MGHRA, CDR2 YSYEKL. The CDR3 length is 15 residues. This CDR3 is CASSQDAAGVNEQYF. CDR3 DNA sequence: TGCGCCAGCAGCCAAGATGCAGCGGGAGTTAACGAGCAGTACTTC.

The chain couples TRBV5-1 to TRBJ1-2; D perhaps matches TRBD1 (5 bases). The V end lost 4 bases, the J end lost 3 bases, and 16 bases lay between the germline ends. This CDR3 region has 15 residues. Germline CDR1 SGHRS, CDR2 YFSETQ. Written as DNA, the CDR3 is TGCGCCAGCAGCACAGGATCCCAGGTGTACTATGGCTACACCTTC. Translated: CASSTGSQVYYGYTF.

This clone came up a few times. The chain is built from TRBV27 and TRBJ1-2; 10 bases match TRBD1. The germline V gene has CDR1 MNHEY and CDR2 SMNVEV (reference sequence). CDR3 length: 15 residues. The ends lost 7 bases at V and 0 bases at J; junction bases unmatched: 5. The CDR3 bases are TGTGCCAGCACCAGGACAGGGGGAGCTAACTATGGCTACACCTTC. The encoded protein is CASTRTGGANYGYTF.

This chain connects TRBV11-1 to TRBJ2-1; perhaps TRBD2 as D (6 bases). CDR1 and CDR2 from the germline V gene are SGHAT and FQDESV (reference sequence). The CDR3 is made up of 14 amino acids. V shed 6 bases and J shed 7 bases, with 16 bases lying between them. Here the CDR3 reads CASSRLGSGNEQFF. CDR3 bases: TGTGCCAGCAGTAGACTTGGGAGCGGGAATGAGCAGTTCTTC.

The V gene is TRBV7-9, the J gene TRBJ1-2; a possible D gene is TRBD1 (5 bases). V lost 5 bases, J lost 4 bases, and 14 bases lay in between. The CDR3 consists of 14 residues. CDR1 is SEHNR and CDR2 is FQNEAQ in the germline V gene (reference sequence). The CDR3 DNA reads TGTGCCAGCAGCGAGGGACTGCCGATCTATGGCTACACCTTC. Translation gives CASSEGLPIYGYTF.

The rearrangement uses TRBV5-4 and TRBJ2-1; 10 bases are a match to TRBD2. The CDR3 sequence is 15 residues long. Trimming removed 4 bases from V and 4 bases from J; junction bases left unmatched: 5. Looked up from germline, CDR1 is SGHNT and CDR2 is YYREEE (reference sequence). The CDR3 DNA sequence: TGTGCCAGCAGCCGGGTAGCGGGGGGTTACAATGAGCAGTTCTTC. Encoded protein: CASSRVAGGYNEQFF.

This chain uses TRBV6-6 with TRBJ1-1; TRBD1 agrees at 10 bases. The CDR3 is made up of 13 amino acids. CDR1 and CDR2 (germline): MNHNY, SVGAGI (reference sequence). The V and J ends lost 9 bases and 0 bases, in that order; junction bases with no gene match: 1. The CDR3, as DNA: TGTGCCAGTGACAGGGGGCTGAACACTGAAGCTTTCTTT. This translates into CASDRGLNTEAFF.

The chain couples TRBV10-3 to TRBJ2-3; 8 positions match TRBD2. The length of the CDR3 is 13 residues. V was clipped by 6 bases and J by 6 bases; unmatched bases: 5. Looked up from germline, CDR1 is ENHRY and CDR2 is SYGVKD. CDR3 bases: TGTGCCATCAGACCGGGACTAGTGGATACGCAGTATTTT. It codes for CAIRPGLVDTQYF.

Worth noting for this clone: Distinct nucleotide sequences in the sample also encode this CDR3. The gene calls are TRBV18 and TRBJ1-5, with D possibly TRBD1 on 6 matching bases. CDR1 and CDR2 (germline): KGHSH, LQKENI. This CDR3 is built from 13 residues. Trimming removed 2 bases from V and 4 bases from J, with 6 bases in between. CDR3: CASSPTGNQPQHF. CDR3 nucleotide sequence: TGTGCCAGCTCACCAACAGGGAATCAGCCCCAGCATTTT.

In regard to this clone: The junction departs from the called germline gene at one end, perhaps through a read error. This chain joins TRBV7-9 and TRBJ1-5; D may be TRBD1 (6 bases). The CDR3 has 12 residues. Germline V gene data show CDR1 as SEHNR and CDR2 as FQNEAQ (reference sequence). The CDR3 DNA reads TGTTCCAGCAGCTCGGGGGGCGAGCCCCAGCATTTT. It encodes CSSSSGGEPQHF.

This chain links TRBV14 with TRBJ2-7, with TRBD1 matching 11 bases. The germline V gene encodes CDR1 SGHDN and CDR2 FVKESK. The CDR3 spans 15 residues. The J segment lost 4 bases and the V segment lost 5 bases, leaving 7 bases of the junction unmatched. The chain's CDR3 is CASSSAGTGGYEQYF. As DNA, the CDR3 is TGTGCCAGCAGCTCGGCCGGGACAGGGGGATACGAGCAGTACTTC.

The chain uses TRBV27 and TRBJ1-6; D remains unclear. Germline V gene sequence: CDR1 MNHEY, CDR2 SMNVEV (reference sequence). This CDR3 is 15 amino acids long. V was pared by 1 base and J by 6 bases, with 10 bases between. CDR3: CASSLWAGSNSPLHF. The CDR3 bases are TGTGCCAGCAGTTTATGGGCAGGATCTAATTCACCCCTCCACTTT.

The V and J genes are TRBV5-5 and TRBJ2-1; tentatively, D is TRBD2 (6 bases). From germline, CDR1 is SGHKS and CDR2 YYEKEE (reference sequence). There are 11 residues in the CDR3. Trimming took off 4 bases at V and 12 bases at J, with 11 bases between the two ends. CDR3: CASSPGTVQFF. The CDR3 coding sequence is TGTGCCAGCAGCCCCGGGACTGTGCAGTTCTTC.

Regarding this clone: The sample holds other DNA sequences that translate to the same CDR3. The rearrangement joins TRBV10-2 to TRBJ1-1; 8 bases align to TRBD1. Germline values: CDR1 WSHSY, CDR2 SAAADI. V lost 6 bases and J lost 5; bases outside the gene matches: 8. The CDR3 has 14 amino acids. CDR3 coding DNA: TGCGCCAGCAGCCTGGAGCAGGGGGCGACTGAAGCTTTCTTT. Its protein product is CASSLEQGATEAFF.

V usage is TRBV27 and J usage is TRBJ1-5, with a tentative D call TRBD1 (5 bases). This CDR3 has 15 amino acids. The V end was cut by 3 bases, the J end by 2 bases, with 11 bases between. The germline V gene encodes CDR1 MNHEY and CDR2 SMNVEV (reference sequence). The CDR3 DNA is TGTGCCAGCAGTTTTAAGGGGTTAGGCAATCAGCCCCAGCATTTT. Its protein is CASSFKGLGNQPQHF.